This T cell receptor beta chain was sequenced for a study of regulatory T cells in long-lasting Graves disease. Time point denoted: persistent/refractory GD, antithyroid drugs over 5 years with positive TRAb. With RNA extracted from PBMCs as input, the TCR library was made. According to the study, TCR beta libraries were built with iRepertoire HTBI primers and CDR3-region Arm-PCR. MiXCR, applied by TCRdb to the multiplex PCR reads, yields one record per CDR3 protein. The sample records roughly 450,000 distinct CDR3 sequences, less than 25% being singletons. After removal of 4 bases from V and 0 bases from J, the junction contained 3 bases not matched to a gene. CDR1 and CDR2 (germline): SNHLY, FYNNEI. The CDR3 runs 16 residues.

V and J are TRBV2 and TRBJ2-6, with 7 positions matching TRBD2. Here the sequenced sample was peripheral blood mononuclear cells (PBMCs), taken when the disease was refractory, from a patient treated with antithyroid drugs. The source is a female donor with Graves disease. In DNA form, the CDR3 reads TGTGCCAGCAGTGGGGCGGGAGCCTCTGGGGCCAACGTCCTGACTTTC. It is translated as CASSGAGASGANVLTF.